A single sample is the source of the 26 T cell receptor beta chains below, sequenced in a study of blood T cell repertoires in COVID-19. Clones were sequenced by immunoSEQ multiplex PCR, and TCRdb holds only the in-frame ones, with some missing. The sample lists 110,000 or so clones, roughly 80% occurring once. The sequencing input was peripheral blood. These TCRs come from a woman of 80 years or more with acute or convalescent COVID-19.

J is TRBJ1-2 and V is TRBV19, with a weak D call TRBD1 (6 bases). Germline CDR1 is LNHDA and CDR2 is SQIVND (reference sequence). The length of the CDR3 is 12 residues. The V gene lost 9 bases and the J gene lost 8 bases, with 16 bases spanning the gap. This CDR3 reads CASQIGGRGYTF. The CDR3, as DNA: TGTGCCAGCCAGATCGGGGGGCGCGGCTACACCTTC.

The chain uses TRBV7-2 and TRBJ1-5, with D possibly being TRBD1 (6 bases). The germline CDR1 and CDR2 sequences are SGHTA and FQGNSA. The CDR3 spans 13 residues. Trimming pared 6 bases from V and 3 bases from J, leaving 9 bases between. CDR3 in amino acids: CASRDSLNQPQHF. The CDR3 nucleotides read TGTGCCAGCAGGGACAGCCTCAATCAGCCCCAGCATTTT.

J is TRBJ1-3 and V is TRBV9; perhaps TRBD1 as D (5 bases). The CDR3 covers 11 residues. The ends were cut back, 3 bases at V and 7 bases at J, with 5 bases in the middle. Per the germline V gene, CDR1 is SGDLS and CDR2 is YYNGEE. CDR3 amino acids: CASSDRNTIYF. CDR3 sequence (DNA): TGTGCCAGCAGCGACAGGAACACCATATATTTT.

The rearrangement uses TRBV12-3 or TRBV12-4 and TRBJ2-5, with TRBD1 as a possible D gene (5 bases). The CDR3 contains 13 residues. Trimming took off 0 bases at V and 5 bases at J, with 7 bases between the two ends. The CDR3, as DNA: TGTGCCAGCAGTTTAGCCAGGGCTGAGACCCAGTACTTC. Translating it yields CASSLARAETQYF.

V and J are TRBV6-2 or TRBV6-3 and TRBJ1-2; 7 positions match TRBD1. Germline V gene sequence: CDR1 MNHEY, CDR2 SVGEGT. The J segment lost 1 base and the V segment lost 2 bases, leaving 4 bases of the junction unmatched. The CDR3 consists of 15 residues. CDR3 nucleotide sequence: TGTGCCAGCAGTTACGGAGGGACAGTTAACTATGGCTACACCTTC. Amino acid sequence: CASSYGGTVNYGYTF.

The chain is built from TRBV7-6 and TRBJ2-1, with TRBD2 as a possible D gene (5 bases). With 5 bases removed from V and 12 bases from J, the gap between germline ends came to 11 bases. The CDR3 extends over 11 amino acids. Looked up from germline, CDR1 is SGHVS and CDR2 is FNYEAQ. CDR3 sequence (DNA): TGTGCCAGCAGCCCCCTAGCAGGGCAGTTCTTC. Residues: CASSPLAGQFF.

V gene TRBV7-9 combines with J gene TRBJ2-1; tentatively, D is TRBD1 (5 bases). V was shortened by 0 bases and J by 13 bases, with 10 bases between the two germline ends. The germline V gene has CDR1 SEHNR and CDR2 FQNEAQ (reference sequence). There are 12 residues in the CDR3. The CDR3 reads CASSLAGGAQFF. The CDR3 nucleotides read TGTGCCAGCAGCTTAGCGGGTGGGGCCCAGTTCTTC.

This clone was detected only once. The rearrangement joins TRBV19 to TRBJ2-3; 7 bases line up with TRBD2. Germline V CDR1 and CDR2: LNHDA, SQIVND (reference sequence). This CDR3 has 15 amino acids. Unmatched junction bases numbered 6, after V lost 0 bases and J lost 6 bases. CDR3 in amino acids: CASSIEGGSVDTQYF. The CDR3 DNA sequence: TGTGCCAGTAGTATAGAGGGCGGGAGTGTCGATACGCAGTATTTT.

The rearrangement uses TRBV30 and TRBJ1-6; 7 bases are shared with TRBD1. The germline V gene has CDR1 GTSNPN and CDR2 SVGIG (reference sequence). Trimming at V came to 5 bases and at J to 10 bases, leaving 11 bases not matched to a gene. This CDR3 has 14 residues. In nucleotides, the CDR3 is TGTGCCTGGCGACAGGGAAAGGAGGGCTCACCCCTCCACTTT. This sequence encodes CAWRQGKEGSPLHF.

This chain links TRBV2 with TRBJ2-5, with 12 nucleotides matching TRBD2. Trimming took 5 bases from V and 4 from J; bases not matched to a gene: 8. Germline V gene data show CDR1 as SNHLY and CDR2 as FYNNEI. This CDR3 is built from 16 residues. In DNA form, the CDR3 reads TGTGCCAGCAGTTTCCGACTAGCGGGAGTAGGAGAGACCCAGTACTTC. Encoded protein: CASSFRLAGVGETQYF.

The J gene is TRBJ2-3, the V gene TRBV19; TRBD1 is a possible D gene (6 bases). This CDR3 has 16 residues. Germline V CDR1 and CDR2: LNHDA, SQIVND (reference sequence). Trimming took 4 bases from V and 1 from J, leaving 15 bases between them. The CDR3 region has the DNA TGTGCCAGTAGTAGAAACAGGGCAATAGGCACAGATACGCAGTATTTT. It encodes CASSRNRAIGTDTQYF.

The gene calls are TRBV6-5 and TRBJ2-1, with a possible D match to TRBD2 (5 bases). Germline V gene data show CDR1 as MNHEY and CDR2 as SVGAGI. This CDR3 comprises 14 residues. Trimming shortened V by 8 bases and J by 0 bases, and 11 bases separated the two germline ends. The CDR3 DNA reads as TGTGCCAGCGGGAGCAGGAGCTCCTACAATGAGCAGTTCTTC. This gives the protein CASGSRSSYNEQFF.

By sample share, this clone is medium-sized. CDR3 loop: CASSEFGNTGELFF. Here the CDR3 DNA reads TGCGCCAGCAGTGAGTTCGGGAACACCGGGGAGCTGTTTTTT. The chain uses TRBV10-2 and TRBJ2-2; the D is unclear. The CDR3 sequence is 14 residues long. The V and J ends lost 1 base and 1 base respectively, with 4 bases between them. Germline V gene sequence: CDR1 WSHSY, CDR2 SAAADI.

This clone was seen repeatedly, ten times or more. The V gene is TRBV7-9, the J gene TRBJ2-2, with D uncertain. The CDR3 contains 14 residues. Trimming took off 1 base at V and 2 bases at J, with 5 bases between the two ends. In germline, CDR1 is SEHNR, CDR2 FQNEAQ (reference sequence). The CDR3 nucleotides are TGTGCCAGCAGCTTAGTTACTAACACCGGGGAGCTGTTTTTT. It is translated as CASSLVTNTGELFF.

V and J are TRBV19 and TRBJ1-1; TRBD1 matches 9 bases. CDR3 size: 14 residues. CDR1 is LNHDA and CDR2 is SQIVND in the germline V gene (reference sequence). V shed 5 bases, J shed 11 bases, and the junction held 12 bases outside the gene matches. CDR3 nucleotides: TGTGCCAGTAGTGAACAGACAGGGGGTAATGTGGCTTTCTTT. It encodes CASSEQTGGNVAFF.

This chain connects TRBV27 to TRBJ1-2; D perhaps matches TRBD1 (6 bases). The germline CDR1 and CDR2 sequences are MNHEY and SMNVEV (reference sequence). The CDR3 totals 14 residues. The V end lost 6 bases, the J end lost 4 bases, and 15 bases lay between the germline ends. CDR3 coding DNA: TGTGCCAGCAGCCTCGACAGGTCCGGCTATGGCTACACCTTC. Amino acid sequence: CASSLDRSGYGYTF.

V and J are TRBV28 and TRBJ2-7, with 7 bases matching TRBD1. Germline CDR1 reads MDHEN; CDR2 reads SYDVKM. This CDR3 has 14 residues. The V and J ends lost 6 bases and 9 bases, in that order; junction bases with no gene match: 14. The CDR3 sequence: CASRETGSNFGQYF. Written as DNA, the CDR3 is TGTGCCAGCAGAGAGACAGGGTCGAACTTTGGGCAGTACTTC.

This clone was seen repeatedly, ten times or more. The rearrangement uses TRBV19 and TRBJ2-1; 8 bases are a match to TRBD2. CDR3 size: 16 residues. V was pared by 5 bases and J by 5 bases, with 11 bases of the junction left unmatched. From germline, CDR1 is LNHDA and CDR2 SQIVND (reference sequence). CDR3 DNA sequence: TGTGCCAGTAGTCCCAGCGGGAGTCAGTTGGACAATGAGCAGTTCTTC. It yields the protein CASSPSGSQLDNEQFF.

V and J are TRBV3-1 (or the pseudogene TRBV3-2) and TRBJ2-2; no firm D call. Germline V gene sequence: CDR1 LGHDT, CDR2 YNNKEL (reference sequence). Trimming stripped 4 bases from V and 9 bases from J, with 6 bases between. The CDR3 has 11 amino acids. This CDR3 reads CASSLFRELFF. The CDR3 DNA reads TGTGCCAGCAGCCTGTTTAGGGAGCTGTTTTTT.

The chain links TRBV14 to TRBJ2-7, with D possibly TRBD1 on 6 matching bases. The V end lost 4 bases, the J end lost 2 bases, and 15 bases lay between the germline ends. CDR1 and CDR2 from the germline V gene are SGHDN and FVKESK. This CDR3 is built from 15 residues. CDR3 sequence (DNA): TGTGCCAGCAGCCTGGACAGCTTCCCCGCCTACGAGCAGTACTTC. This codes for CASSLDSFPAYEQYF.

The rearrangement uses TRBV3-1 (or the pseudogene TRBV3-2) and TRBJ2-5; TRBD2 agrees at 8 bases. The CDR3 spans 14 residues. V was clipped by 5 bases and J by 1 base; unmatched bases: 3. CDR1 LGHDT and CDR2 YNNKEL come from the germline V gene (reference sequence). The CDR3 DNA is TGTGCCAGCAGCAGGAGCGGGAGCCAAGAGACCCAGTACTTC. Translating it yields CASSRSGSQETQYF.

This sequence joins TRBV19 and TRBJ1-5; D unclear. The germline V gene has CDR1 LNHDA and CDR2 SQIVND (reference sequence). V was clipped by 4 bases and J by 2 bases, with 12 bases between them. This CDR3 contains 15 residues. The DNA for the CDR3 is TGTGCCAGTAGTAAGGAGATGACGGGCAATCAGCCCCAGCATTTT. Its translation is CASSKEMTGNQPQHF.

The gene calls are TRBV6-1 and TRBJ1-4; D perhaps matches TRBD1 (6 bases). The CDR3 covers 16 residues. The germline V gene encodes CDR1 MNHNS and CDR2 SASEGT. Trimming took 3 bases from V and 4 from J, leaving 15 bases between them. CDR3 in amino acids: CASSEDPGAFNEKLFF. As DNA, the CDR3 is TGTGCCAGCAGTGAGGACCCAGGGGCGTTTAATGAAAAACTGTTTTTT.

This rearrangement joins TRBV25-1 to TRBJ1-1; 8 nucleotides agree with TRBD1. J was trimmed by 7 bases and V by 8 bases; bases with no gene match: 9. From germline, CDR1 is MGHDK and CDR2 SYGVNS. This CDR3 spans 13 amino acids. The CDR3 nucleotides read TGTGCCAGCGGAGACAGGGGAGGGGGTGAAGCTTTCTTT. Translating it yields CASGDRGGGEAFF.

V and J are TRBV7-7 and TRBJ2-7; 8 bases agree with TRBD2. Trimming took 4 bases from V and 10 from J; bases not matched to a gene: 9. The CDR3 spans 13 residues. CDR1 and CDR2 from the germline V gene are SSHAT and FNYEAQ (reference sequence). The CDR3 DNA is TGTGCCAGCAGCTCTCAAGGTAGCGGGACACAGTACTTC. This codes for CASSSQGSGTQYF. The variable domain in full, completed from reference TRBV7-7 and TRBJ2-7, reads GAGVSQSPRYKVTKRGQDVTLRCDPISSHATLYWYQQALGQGPEFLTYFNYEAQPDKSGLPSDRFSAERPEGSISTLTIQRTEQRDSAMYRCASSSQGSGTQYFGPGTRLTVT.

This chain connects TRBV19 to TRBJ2-2, with TRBD1 as a possible D gene (6 bases). Trimming cost V 7 bases and J 1 base, with 19 bases left between them. Germline CDR1 is LNHDA and CDR2 is SQIVND (reference sequence). This CDR3 comprises 17 residues. The CDR3: CASTASRQAKNTGELFF. The CDR3 DNA sequence: TGTGCCAGTACCGCCTCTCGACAGGCCAAGAACACCGGGGAGCTGTTTTTT.